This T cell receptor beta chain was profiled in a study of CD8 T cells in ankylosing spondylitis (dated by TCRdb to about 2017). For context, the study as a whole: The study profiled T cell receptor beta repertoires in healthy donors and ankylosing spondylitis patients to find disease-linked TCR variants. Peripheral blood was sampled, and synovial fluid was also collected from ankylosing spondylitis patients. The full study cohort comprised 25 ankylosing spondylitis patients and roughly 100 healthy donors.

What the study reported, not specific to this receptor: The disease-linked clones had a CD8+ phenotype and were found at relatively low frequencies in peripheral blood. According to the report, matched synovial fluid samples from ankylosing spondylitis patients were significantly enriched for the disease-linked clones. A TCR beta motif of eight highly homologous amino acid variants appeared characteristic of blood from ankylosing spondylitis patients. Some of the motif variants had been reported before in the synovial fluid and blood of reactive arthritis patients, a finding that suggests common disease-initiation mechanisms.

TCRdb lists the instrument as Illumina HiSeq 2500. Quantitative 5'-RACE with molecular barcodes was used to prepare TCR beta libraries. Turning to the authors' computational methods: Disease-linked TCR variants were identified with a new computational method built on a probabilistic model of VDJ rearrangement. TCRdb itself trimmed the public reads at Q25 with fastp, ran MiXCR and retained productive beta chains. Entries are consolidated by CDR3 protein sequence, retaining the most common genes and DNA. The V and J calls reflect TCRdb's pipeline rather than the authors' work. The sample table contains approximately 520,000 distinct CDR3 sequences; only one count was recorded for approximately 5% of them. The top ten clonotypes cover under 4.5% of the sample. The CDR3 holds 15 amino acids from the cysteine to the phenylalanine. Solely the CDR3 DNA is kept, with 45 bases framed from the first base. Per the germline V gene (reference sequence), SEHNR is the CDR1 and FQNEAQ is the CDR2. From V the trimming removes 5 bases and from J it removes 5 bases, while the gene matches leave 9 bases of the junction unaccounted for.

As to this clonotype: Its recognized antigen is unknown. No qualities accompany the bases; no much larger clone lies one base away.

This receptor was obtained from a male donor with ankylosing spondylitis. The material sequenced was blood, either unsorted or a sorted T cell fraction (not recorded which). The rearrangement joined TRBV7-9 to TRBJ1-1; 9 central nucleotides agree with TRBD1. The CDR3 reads CASSPQQGAGTEAFF. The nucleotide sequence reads TGTGCCAGCAGCCCTCAACAGGGGGCAGGGACTGAAGCTTTCTTT.